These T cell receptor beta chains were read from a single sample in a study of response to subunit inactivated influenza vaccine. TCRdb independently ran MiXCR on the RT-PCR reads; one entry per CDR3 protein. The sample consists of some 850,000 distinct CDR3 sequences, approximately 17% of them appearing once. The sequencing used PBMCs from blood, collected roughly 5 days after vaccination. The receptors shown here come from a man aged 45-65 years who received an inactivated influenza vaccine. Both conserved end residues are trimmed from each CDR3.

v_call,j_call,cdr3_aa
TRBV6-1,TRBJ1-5,ASSHRDRGNQPQH
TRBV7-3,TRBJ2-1,ASSPRTSSGGQF
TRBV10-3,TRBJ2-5,AISASGTGEETQY
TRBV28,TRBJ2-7,ASSFDPGQGLFAEQY
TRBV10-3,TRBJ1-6,AISERVGNSPLH
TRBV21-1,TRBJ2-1,ASIPVWARDNEQF
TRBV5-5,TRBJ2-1,ASSLEGQASNNEQF
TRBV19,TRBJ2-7,ASSGGLHRQY
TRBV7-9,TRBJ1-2,ASSSTPRDPRPRGYT
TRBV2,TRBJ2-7,ASCQGQGLSYEQY
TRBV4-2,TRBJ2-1,ASSRGGAGHHNEQF
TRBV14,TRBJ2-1,ASSQASGYNEQF
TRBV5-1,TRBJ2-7,ASSLEGQSLEQY
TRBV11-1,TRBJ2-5,ASTSSGTGRIYGETQY
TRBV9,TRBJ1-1,ASSPHLSAGNTEAF
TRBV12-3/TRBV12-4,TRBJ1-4,ASSLGVGQGIFSANEKLF
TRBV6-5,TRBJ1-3,ASSLRGNSGNTIY
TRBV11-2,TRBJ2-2,ASSFSTRTNTGELF
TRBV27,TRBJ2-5,ASRMTSVQTQY
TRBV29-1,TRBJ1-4,SVEMGHLNEKLF
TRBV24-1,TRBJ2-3,ATSPRQGARDTQY
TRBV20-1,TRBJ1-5,STGTGRDQPQH
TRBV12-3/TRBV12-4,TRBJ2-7,ATIGDTGEQY
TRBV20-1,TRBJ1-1,SAPPGGHTEAF
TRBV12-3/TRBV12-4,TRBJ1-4,ASRGAGGVTNEKLF
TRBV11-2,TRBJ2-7,ASSLDAGQGVYEQY
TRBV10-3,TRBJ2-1,AIRGLADYNEQF
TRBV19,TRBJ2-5,ASSMGRIKETQY
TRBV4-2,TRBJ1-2,ASSQEPGGRGQSGYT
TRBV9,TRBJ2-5,ASSKGQLQETQY
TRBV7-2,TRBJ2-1,ASSFLANEQF
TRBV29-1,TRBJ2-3,SVEGTATSGGDTQY
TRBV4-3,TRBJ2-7,ASSQNTGPGMDEQY
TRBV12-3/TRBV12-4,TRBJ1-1,ASSLLGFGAF
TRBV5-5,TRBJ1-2,ASSLSDRVSYGYT
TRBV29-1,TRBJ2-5,SVEPWDRGIETQY
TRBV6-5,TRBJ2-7,ASSSSPDLREQY
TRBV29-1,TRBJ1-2,SVEWMRPTAYGYT
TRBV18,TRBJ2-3,ASSPATGGVGTDTQY
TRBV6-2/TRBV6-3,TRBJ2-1,ASSYSRDGEQF
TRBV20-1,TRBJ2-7,SATDRGSGDEQY
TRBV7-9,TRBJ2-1,ASSFGAGVGQF
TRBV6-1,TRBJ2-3,ASSLSPSSGRNPDTQY
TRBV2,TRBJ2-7,ASILGLYEQY
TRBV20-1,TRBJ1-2,SAGGQSNYGYT
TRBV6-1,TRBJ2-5,ASSRRRDIQETQY
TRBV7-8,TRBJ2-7,ASSPQTGRIGEQY
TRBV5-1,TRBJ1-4,ASSPGGANEKLF
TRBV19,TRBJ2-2,ASSIGQNTGELF
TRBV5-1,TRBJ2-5,ASSPRRAETQY
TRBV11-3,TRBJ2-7,ASSLTGDSYEQY
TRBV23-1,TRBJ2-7,ASSQSLQGPPKEQY
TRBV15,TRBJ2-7,ATSRDGQGDEQY
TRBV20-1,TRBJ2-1,SARSPRSGSSYNEQF
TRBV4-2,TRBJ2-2,ASSQLGPWGRAGELF
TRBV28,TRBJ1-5,ASSLYGDLNPSGGQPQH
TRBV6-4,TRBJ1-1,ASSDSDRNTEAF
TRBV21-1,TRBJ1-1,ASSPYRGHNTEAF
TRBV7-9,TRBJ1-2,ASSLDFRVPYGYT